This entry lists 2 T cell receptor beta chains sequenced from one sample in a study of T-cell reconstitution after alpha-beta-depleted transplantation in children. Preparation of the TCRbeta library used unique molecular identifiers. TCRdb independently ran MiXCR on the PCR reads; one entry per CDR3 protein. Of hundreds of thousands of distinct CDR3 sequences in the sample, 13% were seen once. The sequences come from PBMCs, collected before TCRalphabeta/CD19-depleted stem cell transplant. These receptors were obtained from a girl aged 2-10 years with congenital amegakaryocytic thrombocytopenia, due to receive a stem cell transplant.

V usage is TRBV5-1 and J usage is TRBJ2-7; D gene uncertain. The CDR3 totals 13 residues. Germline CDR1 and CDR2: SGHRS and YFSETQ. V lost 6 bases and J 6 bases, leaving 16 bases between the germline ends. The CDR3, as DNA: TGCGCCAGCAACCCTGGACCCCGGTTCGAGCAGTACTTC. It translates to CASNPGPRFEQYF. Looking up the rest from reference TRBV5-1 and TRBJ2-7 gives the full variable domain: KAGVTQTPRYLIKTRGQQVTLSCSPISGHRSVSWYQQTPGQGLQFLFEYFSETQRNKGNFPGRFSGRQFSNSRSEMNVSTLELGDSALYLCASNPGPRFEQYFGPGTRLTVT.

This clonotype was counted a few times. The chain carries TRBV10-2 and TRBJ2-7; D ambiguous. Trimming removed 0 bases at V and 4 bases at J, with 4 bases between. Germline values: CDR1 WSHSY, CDR2 SAAADI. The CDR3 runs 12 residues. CDR3 bases: TGCGCCAGCAGTGAGTCGCAGTACGAGCAGTACTTC. Its protein product is CASSESQYEQYF.